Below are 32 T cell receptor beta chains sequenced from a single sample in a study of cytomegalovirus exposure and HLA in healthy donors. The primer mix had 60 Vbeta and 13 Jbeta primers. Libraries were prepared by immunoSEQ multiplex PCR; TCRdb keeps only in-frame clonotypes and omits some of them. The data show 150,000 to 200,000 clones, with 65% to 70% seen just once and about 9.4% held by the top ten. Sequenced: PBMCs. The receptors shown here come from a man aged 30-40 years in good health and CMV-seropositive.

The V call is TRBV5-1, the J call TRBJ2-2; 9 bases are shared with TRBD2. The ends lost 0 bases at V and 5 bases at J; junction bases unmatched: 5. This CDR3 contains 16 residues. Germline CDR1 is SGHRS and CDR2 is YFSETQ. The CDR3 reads CASSLGVAGVTGELFF. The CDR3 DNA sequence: TGCGCCAGCAGCTTGGGGGTAGCGGGAGTAACCGGGGAGCTGTTTTTT.

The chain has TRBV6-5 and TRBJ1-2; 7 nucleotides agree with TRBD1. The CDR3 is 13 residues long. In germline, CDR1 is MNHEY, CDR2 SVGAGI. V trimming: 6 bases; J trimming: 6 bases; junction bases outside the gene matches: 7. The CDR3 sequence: CASRVDRANGYTF. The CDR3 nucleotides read TGTGCCAGCAGGGTAGACAGGGCGAATGGCTACACCTTC.

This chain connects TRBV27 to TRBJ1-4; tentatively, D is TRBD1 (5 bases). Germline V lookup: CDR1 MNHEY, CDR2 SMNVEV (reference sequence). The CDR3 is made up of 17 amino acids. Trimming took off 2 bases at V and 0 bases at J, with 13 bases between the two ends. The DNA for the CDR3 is TGTGCCAGCAGTTTAGGGTCCCGGGGGTCAACTAATGAAAAACTGTTTTTT. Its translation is CASSLGSRGSTNEKLFF.

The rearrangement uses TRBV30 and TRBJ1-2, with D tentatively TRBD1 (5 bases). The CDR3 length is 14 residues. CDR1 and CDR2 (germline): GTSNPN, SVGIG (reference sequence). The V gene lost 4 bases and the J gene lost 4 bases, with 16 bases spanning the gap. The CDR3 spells CAWNLGASPYGYTF. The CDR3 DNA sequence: TGTGCCTGGAACCTAGGGGCCTCACCCTATGGCTACACCTTC.

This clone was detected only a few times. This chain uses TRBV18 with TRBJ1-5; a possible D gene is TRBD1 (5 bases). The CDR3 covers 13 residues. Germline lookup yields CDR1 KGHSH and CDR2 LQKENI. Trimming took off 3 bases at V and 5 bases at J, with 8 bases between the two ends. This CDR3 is CASSPDTDQPQHF. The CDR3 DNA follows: TGTGCCAGCTCACCGGACACGGATCAGCCCCAGCATTTT.

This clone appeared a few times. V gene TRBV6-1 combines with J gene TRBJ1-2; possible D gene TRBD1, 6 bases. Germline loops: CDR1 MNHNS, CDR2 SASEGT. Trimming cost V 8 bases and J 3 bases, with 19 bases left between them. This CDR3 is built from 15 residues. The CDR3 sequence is CASLHGGTSDYGYTF. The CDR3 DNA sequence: TGTGCCAGCCTACATGGGGGCACGAGCGACTATGGCTACACCTTC.

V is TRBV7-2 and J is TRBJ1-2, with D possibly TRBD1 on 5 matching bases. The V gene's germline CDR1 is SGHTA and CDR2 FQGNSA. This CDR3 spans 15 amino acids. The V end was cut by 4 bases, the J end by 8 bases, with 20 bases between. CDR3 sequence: CASSSEVQGISGYTF. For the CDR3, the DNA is TGTGCCAGCAGCTCAGAGGTCCAGGGTATATCGGGCTACACCTTC. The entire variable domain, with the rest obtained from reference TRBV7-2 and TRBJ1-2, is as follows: GAGVSQSPSNKVTEKGKDVELRCDPISGHTALYWYRQSLGQGLEFLIYFQGNSAPDKSGLPSDRFSAERTGGSVSTLTIQRTQQEDSAVYLCASSSEVQGISGYTFGSGTRLTVV.

DNA of the CDR3: TGTGCCAGCAGTGACACGGACAGGAGTCTGGAGCTGTTTTTT. It translates to CASSDTDRSLELFF. The chain links TRBV6-4 to TRBJ2-2; 7 nucleotides match TRBD1. This CDR3 spans 14 amino acids. Germline V gene lookup returns CDR1 MRHNA and CDR2 SNTAGT. V dropped 2 bases and J dropped 10; count of bases not matched to a gene: 7.

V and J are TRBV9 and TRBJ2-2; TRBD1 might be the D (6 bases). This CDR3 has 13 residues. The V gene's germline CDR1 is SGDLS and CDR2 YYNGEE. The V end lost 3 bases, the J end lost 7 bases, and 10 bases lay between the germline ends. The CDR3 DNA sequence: TGTGCCAGCAGCGCACAGGGTGGCGGGGAGCTGTTTTTT. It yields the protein CASSAQGGGELFF.

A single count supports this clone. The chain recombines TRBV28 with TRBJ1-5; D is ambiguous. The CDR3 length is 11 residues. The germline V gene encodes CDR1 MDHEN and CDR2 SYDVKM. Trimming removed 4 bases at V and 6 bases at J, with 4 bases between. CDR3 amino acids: CASSSGQPQHF. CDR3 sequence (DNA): TGTGCCAGCAGTTCAGGTCAGCCCCAGCATTTT.

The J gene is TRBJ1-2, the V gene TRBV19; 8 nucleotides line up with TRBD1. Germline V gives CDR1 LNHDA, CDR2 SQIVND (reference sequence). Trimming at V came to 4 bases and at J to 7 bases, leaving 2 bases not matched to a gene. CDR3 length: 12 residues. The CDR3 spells CASSTTGVGYTF. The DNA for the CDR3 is TGTGCCAGTAGTACGACAGGGGTTGGCTACACCTTC.

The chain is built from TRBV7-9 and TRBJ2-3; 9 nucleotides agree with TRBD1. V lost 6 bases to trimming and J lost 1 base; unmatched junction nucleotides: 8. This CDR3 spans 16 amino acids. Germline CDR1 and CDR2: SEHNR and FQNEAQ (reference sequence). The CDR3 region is CASRDTGGRGTDTQYF. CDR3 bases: TGTGCCAGCAGGGACACAGGGGGCCGGGGCACAGATACGCAGTATTTT.

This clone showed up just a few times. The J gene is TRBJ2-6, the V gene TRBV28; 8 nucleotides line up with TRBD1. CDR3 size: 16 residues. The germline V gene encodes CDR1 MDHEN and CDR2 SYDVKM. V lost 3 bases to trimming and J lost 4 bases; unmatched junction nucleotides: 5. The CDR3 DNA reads TGTGCCAGCAGTTTGACAGGGGCAGCGGGGGCCAACGTCCTGACTTTC. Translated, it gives CASSLTGAAGANVLTF. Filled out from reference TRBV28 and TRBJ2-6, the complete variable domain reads DVKVTQSSRYLVKRTGEKVFLECVQDMDHENMFWYRQDPGLGLRLIYFSYDVKMKEKGDIPEGYSVSREKKERFSLILESASTNQTSMYLCASSLTGAAGANVLTFGAGSRLTVL.

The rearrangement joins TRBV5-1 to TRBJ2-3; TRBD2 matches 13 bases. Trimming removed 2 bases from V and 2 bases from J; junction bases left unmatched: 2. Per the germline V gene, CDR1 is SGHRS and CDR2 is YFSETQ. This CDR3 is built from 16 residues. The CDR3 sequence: CASSFGTSGNTDTQYF. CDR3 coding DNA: TGCGCCAGCAGCTTCGGGACTAGCGGGAACACAGATACGCAGTATTTT. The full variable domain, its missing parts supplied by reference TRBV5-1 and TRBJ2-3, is KAGVTQTPRYLIKTRGQQVTLSCSPISGHRSVSWYQQTPGQGLQFLFEYFSETQRNKGNFPGRFSGRQFSNSRSEMNVSTLELGDSALYLCASSFGTSGNTDTQYFGPGTRLTVL.

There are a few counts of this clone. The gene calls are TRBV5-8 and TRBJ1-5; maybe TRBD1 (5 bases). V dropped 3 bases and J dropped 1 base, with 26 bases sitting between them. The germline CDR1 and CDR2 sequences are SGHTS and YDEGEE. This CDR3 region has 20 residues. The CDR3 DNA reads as TGTGCCAGCAGCTCACCGGGGGAGGACTGGGCGGTGGGGAGCAATCAGCCCCAGCATTTT. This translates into CASSSPGEDWAVGSNQPQHF.

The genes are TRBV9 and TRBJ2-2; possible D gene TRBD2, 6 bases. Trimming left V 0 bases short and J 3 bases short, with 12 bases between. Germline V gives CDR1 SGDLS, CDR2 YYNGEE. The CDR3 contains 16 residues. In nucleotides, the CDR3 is TGTGCCAGCAGCGTAGCTACGGGGGTGGACACCGGGGAGCTGTTTTTT. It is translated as CASSVATGVDTGELFF.

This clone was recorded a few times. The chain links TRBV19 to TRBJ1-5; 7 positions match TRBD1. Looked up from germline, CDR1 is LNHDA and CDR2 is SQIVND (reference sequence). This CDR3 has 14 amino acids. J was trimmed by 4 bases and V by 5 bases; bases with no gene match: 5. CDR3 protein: CASSSPGGNQPQHF. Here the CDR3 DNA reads TGTGCCAGTAGTTCGCCAGGGGGTAATCAGCCCCAGCATTTT.

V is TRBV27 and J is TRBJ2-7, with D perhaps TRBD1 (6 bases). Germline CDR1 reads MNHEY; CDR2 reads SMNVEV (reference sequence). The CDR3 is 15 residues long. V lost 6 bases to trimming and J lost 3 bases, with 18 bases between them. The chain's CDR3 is CASRLPGQGYYEQYF. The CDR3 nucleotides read TGTGCCAGCAGGCTCCCGGGGCAGGGGTACTACGAGCAGTACTTC.

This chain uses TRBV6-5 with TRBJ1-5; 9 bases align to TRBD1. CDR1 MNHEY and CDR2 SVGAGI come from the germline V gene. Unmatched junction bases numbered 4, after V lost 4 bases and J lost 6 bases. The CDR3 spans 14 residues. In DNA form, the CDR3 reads TGTGCCAGCAGTTGGGGACAGGGTGGTCAGCCCCAGCATTTT. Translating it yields CASSWGQGGQPQHF.

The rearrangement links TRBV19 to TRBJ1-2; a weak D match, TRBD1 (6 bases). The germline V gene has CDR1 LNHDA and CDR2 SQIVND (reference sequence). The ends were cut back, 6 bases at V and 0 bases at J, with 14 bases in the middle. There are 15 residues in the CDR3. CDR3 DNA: TGTGCCAGTAGCGCAGGGCGGGGGCCTAACTATGGCTACACCTTC. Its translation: CASSAGRGPNYGYTF.

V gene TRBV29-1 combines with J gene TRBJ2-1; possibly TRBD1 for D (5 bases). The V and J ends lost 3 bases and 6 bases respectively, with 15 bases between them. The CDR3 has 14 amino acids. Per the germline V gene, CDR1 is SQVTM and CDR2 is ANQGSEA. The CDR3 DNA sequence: TGCAGCGTTGATAGCAGGGTGGTACGCAATGAGCAGTTCTTC. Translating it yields CSVDSRVVRNEQFF.

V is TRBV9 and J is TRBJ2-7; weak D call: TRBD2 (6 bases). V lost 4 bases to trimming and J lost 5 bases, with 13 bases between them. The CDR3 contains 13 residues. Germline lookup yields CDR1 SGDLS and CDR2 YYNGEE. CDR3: CASSPPWGDEQYF. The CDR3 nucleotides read TGTGCCAGCAGCCCCCCCTGGGGGGACGAGCAGTACTTC.

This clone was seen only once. Here the CDR3 DNA reads TGTGCCAGCAGCTTAATGACCGGACTAGCGGGAGTACACGAGCAGTACTTC. Encoded protein: CASSLMTGLAGVHEQYF. The chain carries TRBV7-8 and TRBJ2-7, with 13 bases fitting TRBD2. The V segment lost 2 bases and the J segment 5 bases; nucleotides outside the gene matches: 9. The CDR3 extends over 17 amino acids. The germline V gene has CDR1 SGHVS and CDR2 FQNEAQ.

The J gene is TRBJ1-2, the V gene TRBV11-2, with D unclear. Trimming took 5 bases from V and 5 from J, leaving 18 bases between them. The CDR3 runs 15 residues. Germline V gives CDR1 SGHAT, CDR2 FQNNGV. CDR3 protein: CASSQILPGIYGYTF. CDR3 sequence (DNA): TGTGCCAGCAGCCAGATCTTGCCGGGGATTTATGGCTACACCTTC.

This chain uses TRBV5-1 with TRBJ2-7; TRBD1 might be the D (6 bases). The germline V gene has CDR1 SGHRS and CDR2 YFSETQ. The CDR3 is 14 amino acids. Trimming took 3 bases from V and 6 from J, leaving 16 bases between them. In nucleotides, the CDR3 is TGCGCCAGCAGCTCCGGGGACATGCTGGGCGAGCAGTACTTC. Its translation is CASSSGDMLGEQYF. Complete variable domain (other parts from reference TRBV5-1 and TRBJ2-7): KAGVTQTPRYLIKTRGQQVTLSCSPISGHRSVSWYQQTPGQGLQFLFEYFSETQRNKGNFPGRFSGRQFSNSRSEMNVSTLELGDSALYLCASSSGDMLGEQYFGPGTRLTVT.

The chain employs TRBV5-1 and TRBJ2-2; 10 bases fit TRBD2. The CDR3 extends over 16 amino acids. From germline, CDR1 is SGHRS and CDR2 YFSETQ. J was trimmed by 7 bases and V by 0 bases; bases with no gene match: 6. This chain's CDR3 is CASSLESGRAGGELFF. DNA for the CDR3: TGCGCCAGCAGCTTGGAAAGCGGGAGGGCCGGCGGGGAGCTGTTTTTT.

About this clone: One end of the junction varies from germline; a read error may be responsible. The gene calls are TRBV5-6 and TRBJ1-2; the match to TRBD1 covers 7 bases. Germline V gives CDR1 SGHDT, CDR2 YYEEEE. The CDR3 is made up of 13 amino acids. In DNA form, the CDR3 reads TGTGCCAGCAGTCCGACAGGGAACTATGGCCACACCTTC. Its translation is CASSPTGNYGHTF.

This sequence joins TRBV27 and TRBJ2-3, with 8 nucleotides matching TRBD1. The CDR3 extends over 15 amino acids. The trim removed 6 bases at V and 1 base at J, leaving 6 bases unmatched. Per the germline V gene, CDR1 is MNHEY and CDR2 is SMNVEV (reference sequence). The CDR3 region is CASSRTGRGTDTQYF. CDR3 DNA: TGTGCCAGCAGCCGGACAGGGAGAGGCACAGATACGCAGTATTTT.

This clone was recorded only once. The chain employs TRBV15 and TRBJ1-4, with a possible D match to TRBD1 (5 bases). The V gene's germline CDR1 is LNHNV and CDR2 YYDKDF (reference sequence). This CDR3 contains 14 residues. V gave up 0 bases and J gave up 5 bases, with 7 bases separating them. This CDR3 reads CATSRDTGNEKLFF. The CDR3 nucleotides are TGTGCCACCAGCAGAGATACAGGAAATGAAAAACTGTTTTTT. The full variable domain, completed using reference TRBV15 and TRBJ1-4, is DAMVIQNPRYQVTQFGKPVTLSCSQTLNHNVMYWYQQKSSQAPKLLFHYYDKDFNNEADTPDNFQSRRPNTSFCFLDIRSPGLGDTAMYLCATSRDTGNEKLFFGSGTQLSVL.

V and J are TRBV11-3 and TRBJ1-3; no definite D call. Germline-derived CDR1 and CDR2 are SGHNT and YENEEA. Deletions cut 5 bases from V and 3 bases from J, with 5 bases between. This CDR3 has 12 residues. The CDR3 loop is CASSINGNTIYF. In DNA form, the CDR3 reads TGTGCCAGCAGCATCAATGGAAACACCATATATTTT.

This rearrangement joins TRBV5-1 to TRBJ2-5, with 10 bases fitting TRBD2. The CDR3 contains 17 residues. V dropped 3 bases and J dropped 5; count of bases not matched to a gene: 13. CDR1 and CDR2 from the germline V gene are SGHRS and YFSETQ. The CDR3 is CASSWGASGSSLETQYF. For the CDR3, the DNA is TGCGCCAGCAGCTGGGGGGCTAGCGGGAGTTCTTTGGAGACCCAGTACTTC.

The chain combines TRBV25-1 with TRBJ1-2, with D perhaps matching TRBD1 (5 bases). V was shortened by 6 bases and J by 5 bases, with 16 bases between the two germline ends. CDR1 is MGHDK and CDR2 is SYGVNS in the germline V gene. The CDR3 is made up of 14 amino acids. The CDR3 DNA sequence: TGTGCCAGCAGGCAATCTCAGGGTCTGTATGGCTACACCTTC. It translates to CASRQSQGLYGYTF.